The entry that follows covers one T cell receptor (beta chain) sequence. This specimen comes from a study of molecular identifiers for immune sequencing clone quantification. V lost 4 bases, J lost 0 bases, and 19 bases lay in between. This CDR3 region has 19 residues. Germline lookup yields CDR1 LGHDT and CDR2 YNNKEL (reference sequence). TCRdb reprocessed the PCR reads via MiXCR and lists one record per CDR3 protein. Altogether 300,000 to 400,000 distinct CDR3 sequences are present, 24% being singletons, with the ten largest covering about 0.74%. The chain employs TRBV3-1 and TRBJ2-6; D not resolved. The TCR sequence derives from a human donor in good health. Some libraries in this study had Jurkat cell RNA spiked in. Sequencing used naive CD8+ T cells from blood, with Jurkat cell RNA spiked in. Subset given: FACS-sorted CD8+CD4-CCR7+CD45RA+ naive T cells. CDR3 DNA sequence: TGTGCCAGCAGCCGAGATCTTGAGGCCCCCTTCTCTGGGGCCAACGTCCTGACTTTC. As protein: CASSRDLEAPFSGANVLTF.